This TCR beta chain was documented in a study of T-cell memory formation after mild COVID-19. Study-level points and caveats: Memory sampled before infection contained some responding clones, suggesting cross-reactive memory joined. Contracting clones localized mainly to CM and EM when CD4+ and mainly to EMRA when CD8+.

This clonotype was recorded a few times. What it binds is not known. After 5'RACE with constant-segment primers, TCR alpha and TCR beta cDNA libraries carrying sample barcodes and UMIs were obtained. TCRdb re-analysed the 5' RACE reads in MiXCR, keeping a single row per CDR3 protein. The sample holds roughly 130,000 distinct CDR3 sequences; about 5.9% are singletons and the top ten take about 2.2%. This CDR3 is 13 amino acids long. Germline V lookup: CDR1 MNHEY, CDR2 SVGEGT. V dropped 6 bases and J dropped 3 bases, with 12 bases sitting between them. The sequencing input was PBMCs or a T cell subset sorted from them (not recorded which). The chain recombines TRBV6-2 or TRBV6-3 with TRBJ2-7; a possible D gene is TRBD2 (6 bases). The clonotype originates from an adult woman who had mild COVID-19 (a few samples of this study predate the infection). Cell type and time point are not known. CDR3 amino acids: CASRRDSNYEQYF. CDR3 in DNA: TGTGCCAGCAGGCGGGACTCTAACTACGAGCAGTACTTC.